The 27 T cell receptor beta chains reported below all come from one sample, sequenced in a study of metastatic and nonmetastatic thyroid tumors. MiXCR reprocessed the PCR reads for TCRdb. The sample consists of fewer than 25,000 clones, 18% of them appearing once. Until they underwent thyroid surgery, no patient had received any treatment. The specimen was adjacent normal tissue. The origin of the receptors is a male donor with papillary thyroid cancer or a benign thyroid nodule (not recorded which). Some clones in this sample may be carry-over from other donors' samples.

Notes on this clone: Additional DNA sequences in this sample encode the identical CDR3. The rearrangement links TRBV29-1 to TRBJ1-1, with D perhaps TRBD1 (5 bases). CDR1 is SQVTM, CDR2 ANQGSEA, per germline. The CDR3 sequence is 12 residues long. Here the CDR3 DNA reads TGCGTAACCACAGGACCGTGGTCTGAAGCTTTCTTT. It translates to CVTTGPWSEAFF.

The rearrangement joins TRBV6-1 to TRBJ1-2, with D uncertain. Trimming pared 3 bases from V and 4 bases from J, leaving 9 bases between. From germline, CDR1 is MNHNS and CDR2 SASEGT. The length of the CDR3 is 13 residues. The CDR3 bases are TGTGCCAGCAGTGATCGCTTAGGCTATGGCTACACCTTC. Amino acids: CASSDRLGYGYTF.

As for this clone: One end of the junction does not line up with germline, which may come from a read error. The chain uses TRBV6-2 or TRBV6-3 and TRBJ1-6, with 8 bases that match TRBD1. This CDR3 contains 20 residues. CDR1 is MNHEY, CDR2 SVGEGT, per germline. CDR3 nucleotides: TGTGCCAGCAGTTCTCTGCGTGGCAGGGGGCGGTCCTACTATAATTCAACCCTCCACTTT. Translated, it gives CASSSLRGRGRSYYNSTLHF.

This clone appeared many times. J is TRBJ2-2 and V is TRBV20-1, with D perhaps matching TRBD1 (5 bases). This CDR3 contains 12 residues. V was shortened by 6 bases and J by 6 bases, with 11 bases between the two germline ends. Germline V gene lookup returns CDR1 DFQATT and CDR2 SNEGSKA (reference sequence). The CDR3 bases are TGCAGTGCGGATCTAGGGGCCGGGGAGCTGTTTTTT. As protein: CSADLGAGELFF.

This clone was observed at least ten times. The chain combines TRBV19 with TRBJ2-5; 7 positions agree with TRBD2. With V trimmed by 6 bases and J by 1 base, 2 bases remained unmatched. The V gene's germline CDR1 is LNHDA and CDR2 SQIVND (reference sequence). The CDR3 is 13 amino acids. The CDR3 is CASRGGVQETQYF. The CDR3 nucleotides are TGTGCCAGTAGGGGGGGGGTCCAAGAGACCCAGTACTTC.

Ten or more counts support this clone. Given a much more abundant clone one base away, this may be a read error. CDR3 nucleotides: TGTGCCGGCAAAAGCGGGGGGACAGATACGCAGTATTTT. The encoded protein is CAGKSGGTDTQYF. This chain joins TRBV6-1 and TRBJ2-3; TRBD2 agrees at 9 bases. Germline V gene data show CDR1 as MNHNS and CDR2 as SASEGT. V shed 11 bases, J shed 3 bases, and the junction held 6 bases outside the gene matches. The CDR3 runs to 13 residues.

This clone was seen at least ten times. The chain carries TRBV9 and TRBJ1-1; no clear D. CDR3 length equals 14 residues. Looked up from germline, CDR1 is SGDLS and CDR2 is YYNGEE. V dropped 0 bases and J dropped 4 bases, with 10 bases sitting between them. For the CDR3, the DNA is TGTGCCAGCAGCGTAGGGGAGGGCAGCACTGAAGCTTTCTTT. Translation gives CASSVGEGSTEAFF.

This clone was seen at least ten times. The chain uses TRBV20-1 and TRBJ1-2; 8 bases agree with TRBD1. The length of the CDR3 is 13 residues. V gave up 7 bases and J gave up 4 bases; unmatched junction bases: 8. From germline, CDR1 is DFQATT and CDR2 SNEGSKA (reference sequence). CDR3 amino acids: CSVTGQGPYGYTF. In nucleotides, the CDR3 is TGCAGTGTCACCGGACAGGGTCCCTATGGCTACACCTTC.

Of note for this clone: The junction departs from the called germline gene at one end, perhaps through a read error. The rearrangement links TRBV4-2 to TRBJ2-2; 11 nucleotides align to TRBD2. The CDR3 is 18 amino acids. Germline V lookup: CDR1 LGHNA, CDR2 YNFKEQ. DNA of the CDR3: TGTGCCAGCAGCCAAGTATGGCTAGCGGGGGGAGGCACCCGGGAGCTGTTTTTT. It is translated as CASSQVWLAGGGTRELFF.

This clone was observed many times. The chain carries TRBV30 and TRBJ1-1; D unclear. Germline V CDR1 and CDR2: GTSNPN, SVGIG (reference sequence). The CDR3 length is 15 residues. The germline V and J ends were trimmed by 4 bases and 1 base, with 16 bases remaining between them. The CDR3 sequence is CAWTKAATANTEAFF. The CDR3, as DNA: TGTGCCTGGACGAAGGCAGCTACGGCGAACACTGAAGCTTTCTTT.

In its sample, this clone ranks as medium-sized. This rearrangement joins TRBV11-2 to TRBJ1-6; D unclear. Trimming took 5 bases from V and 10 from J, leaving 15 bases between them. Germline CDR1 SGHAT, CDR2 FQNNGV. This CDR3 is 14 amino acids long. The CDR3 is CASSPDVRGSPLHF. CDR3 DNA: TGTGCCAGCAGCCCAGACGTGCGAGGGTCACCCCTCCACTTT.

This clone was seen more than once but under ten times. One end of the junction does not line up with germline, which may come from a read error. The chain couples TRBV20-1 to TRBJ2-3, with a weak D call TRBD2 (6 bases). CDR1 is DFQATT and CDR2 is SNEGSKA in the germline V gene (reference sequence). The CDR3 runs to 12 residues. CDR3 region: CSPAGGTGTQYF. The CDR3 region has the DNA TGCAGTCCAGCGGGTGGCACAGGTACGCAGTATTTC.

This clone was counted many times. This rearrangement joins TRBV5-8 to TRBJ2-1; 11 bases fit TRBD1. Germline CDR1 and CDR2: SGHTS and YDEGEE. Trimming at V came to 3 bases and at J to 7 bases, leaving 9 bases not matched to a gene. The CDR3 spans 16 residues. This CDR3 reads CASSSKRTGGGNEQFF. CDR3 coding DNA: TGTGCCAGCAGCTCCAAAAGGACAGGGGGCGGGAATGAGCAGTTCTTC.

This clone ranks as medium-sized. The gene calls are TRBV5-1 and TRBJ2-1; D might be TRBD2 (6 bases). Germline CDR1 is SGHRS and CDR2 is YFSETQ. The CDR3 has 16 residues. V shed 0 bases and J shed 0 bases, with 10 bases lying between them. The chain's CDR3 is CASSLGGSGSYNEQFF. CDR3 in DNA: TGCGCCAGCAGCTTGGGGGGTAGCGGCTCCTACAATGAGCAGTTCTTC. The full variable domain, in which reference TRBV5-1 and TRBJ2-1 provide the parts outside the CDR3, is KAGVTQTPRYLIKTRGQQVTLSCSPISGHRSVSWYQQTPGQGLQFLFEYFSETQRNKGNFPGRFSGRQFSNSRSEMNVSTLELGDSALYLCASSLGGSGSYNEQFFGPGTRLTVL.

This clone appeared a few times. CDR3 sequence: CASSDRETDTQYF. The CDR3 coding sequence is TGTGCCAGCAGTGACAGAGAGACAGATACGCAGTATTTT. This rearrangement joins TRBV6-4 to TRBJ2-3; D not certain. This CDR3 has 13 residues. In germline, CDR1 is MRHNA, CDR2 SNTAGT. V dropped 2 bases and J dropped 3 bases, with 6 bases sitting between them.

This clone was seen at least ten times. CDR3 residues: CASRVPGQGARGNTIYF. The CDR3 nucleotides are TGTGCCAGCAGAGTCCCGGGACAGGGGGCGAGAGGAAACACCATATATTTT. The chain is built from TRBV11-2 and TRBJ1-3; 12 bases map to TRBD1. The CDR3 contains 17 residues. Per germline, CDR1 SGHAT and CDR2 FQNNGV. The J segment lost 4 bases and the V segment lost 6 bases, leaving 10 bases of the junction unmatched.

This clone was observed many times. The chain links TRBV4-1 to TRBJ1-5; TRBD1 matches at 11 bases. The CDR3 sequence is 19 residues long. Trimming took 0 bases from V and 7 from J; bases not matched to a gene: 14. Germline V gene data show CDR1 as MGHRA and CDR2 as YSYEKL. CDR3 sequence: CASSQDKDRGLGVLQPQHF. CDR3 bases: TGCGCCAGCAGCCAAGATAAGGACAGGGGGCTTGGTGTCCTGCAGCCCCAGCATTTT.

By share, this clone counts as medium-sized. The chain links TRBV12-3 or TRBV12-4 to TRBJ1-2; 12 positions agree with TRBD1. This CDR3 comprises 14 residues. The trim removed 5 bases at V and 8 bases at J, leaving 6 bases unmatched. The CDR3 DNA is TGTGCCAGCAGTCTCCGGGACAGGGGGCTCGGCTACACCTTC. Translating it yields CASSLRDRGLGYTF.

This clone was recorded a few times. Sequence at one end of the junction differs from germline and may be a read error. The chain couples TRBV19 to TRBJ2-7, with D possibly called TRBD1 or TRBD2 (6 bases each). Germline CDR1 and CDR2: LNHDA and SQIVND (reference sequence). CDR3 size: 14 residues. The CDR3 DNA reads TGTGCCAGCGCGACCATCGGGGGCCCCTACGAGCAGTACTTT. Translating it yields CASATIGGPYEQYF. The complete variable domain, with remaining parts taken from reference TRBV19 and TRBJ2-7, reads DGGITQSPKYLFRKEGQNVTLSCEQNLNHDAMYWYRQDPGQGLRLIYYSQIVNDFQKGDIAEGYSVSREKKESFPLTVTSAQKNPTAFYLCASATIGGPYEQYFGPGTRLTVT.

Many counts were recorded for this clone. V gene TRBV20-1 combines with J gene TRBJ2-1; D not certain. In germline, CDR1 is DFQATT, CDR2 SNEGSKA (reference sequence). The V end was cut by 3 bases, the J end by 15 bases, with 12 bases between. This CDR3 has 10 residues. CDR3 region: CSASRGVGFF. The CDR3 coding sequence is TGCAGTGCTAGTCGTGGAGTGGGGTTCTTC.

This clone has ten or more counts. V is TRBV28 and J is TRBJ2-5, with 7 nucleotides matching TRBD2. In germline, CDR1 is MDHEN, CDR2 SYDVKM. The CDR3 totals 15 residues. V gave up 6 bases and J gave up 5 bases; unmatched junction bases: 12. The CDR3 here is CASSLGGGWGETQYF. CDR3 sequence (DNA): TGTGCCAGCAGCCTGGGGGGGGGTTGGGGGGAGACCCAGTACTTC.

Turning to this clone: The junction departs from germline at one end; a sequencing error may be responsible. This sequence joins TRBV6-1 and TRBJ2-2; weak D call: TRBD2 (5 bases). CDR3 length: 15 residues. CDR1 and CDR2 from the germline V gene are MNHNS and SASEGT. The CDR3 protein is CASSAMDSNTGELFF. The CDR3 nucleotides read TGTGCCAGCAGTGCGATGGACTCGAACACCGGCGAGCTGTTTTTT.

By share of the sample, this clone is medium-sized. The chain is built from TRBV27 and TRBJ2-7; D gene uncertain. This CDR3 spans 13 amino acids. Trimming shortened V by 5 bases and J by 0 bases, and 8 bases separated the two germline ends. CDR1 MNHEY and CDR2 SMNVEV come from the germline V gene (reference sequence). The DNA of the CDR3 is TGTGCCAGCAGTCAAGGAAGCTCCTACGAGCAGTACTTC. Translating gives CASSQGSSYEQYF.

Many counts were recorded for this clone. At the DNA level, this CDR3 is encoded by other sequences in the same sample as well. The rearrangement links TRBV11-2 to TRBJ2-3; the D is unclear. Germline V gene sequence: CDR1 SGHAT, CDR2 FQNNGV. Trimming left V 0 bases short and J 4 bases short, with 14 bases between. CDR3 length equals 16 residues. CDR3 bases: TGTGCCAGCAGCTTAGATATGGGAATAGGGTCAGATACGCAGTATTTT. Amino acid sequence: CASSLDMGIGSDTQYF.

This clone has a handful of counts. The rearrangement joins TRBV11-2 to TRBJ2-3, with 9 bases that match TRBD2. The trim removed 5 bases at V and 5 bases at J, leaving 14 bases unmatched. The CDR3 totals 17 residues. Germline V gene sequence: CDR1 SGHAT, CDR2 FQNNGV. The CDR3 is CASSEPTRGRGGDTQYF. In DNA, the CDR3 is TGTGCCAGCAGCGAACCCACGCGCGGGAGGGGGGGAGATACGCAGTATTTT.

The chain joins TRBV4-1 to TRBJ2-7, with a possible D match to TRBD1 (5 bases). The CDR3 extends over 15 amino acids. Germline-derived CDR1 and CDR2 are MGHRA and YSYEKL. The CDR3 sequence is CASNQSSGLGYEHYV. Written as DNA, the CDR3 is TGCGCCAGCAACCAAAGTTCAGGGTTGGGTTACGAGCATTACGTC.

By proportion, this clone is medium-sized. The chain carries TRBV24-1 and TRBJ2-1; 10 positions match TRBD1. The CDR3 is 13 amino acids. Germline lookup yields CDR1 KGHDR and CDR2 SFDVKD. The V segment lost 8 bases and the J segment 7 bases; nucleotides outside the gene matches: 4. The CDR3 is CATMGTGDNEQFF. CDR3 nucleotides: TGTGCCACCATGGGGACAGGGGATAATGAGCAGTTCTTC.